The 4 T cell receptor beta chains in this list originate from one sample, sequenced in a study of Ad26.COV2.S vaccination and SARS-CoV-2 variants. The data were produced by immunoSEQ multiplex PCR, yet TCRdb's version contains in-frame clones alone and is incomplete. Counted here are about 680,000 clones, more than 80% occurring once; the ten biggest clones make up about 1.5%. Treatment denoted: 15 to 20 received Ad26.COV2.S at low or high dose, single or two shots; about 5 received placebo; per-sample allocation not given. Vaccine and placebo recipients were sampled on day 63 after the first injection. The sample here was peripheral blood, taken in a trial of Ad26.COV2.S vaccine versus placebo. These receptors were obtained from a person between 18 and 65 years old who received the Ad26.COV2.S COVID-19 vaccine or a placebo.

The gene calls are TRBV7-9 and TRBJ1-6; 9 bases are shared with TRBD1. The V gene's germline CDR1 is SEHNR and CDR2 FQNEAQ (reference sequence). J gave up 18 bases and V 6 bases, and 9 bases lay outside the gene matches. This CDR3 has 12 residues. The CDR3 nucleotides are TGTGCCAGCAGTCCTGGGACAGGGTCGAGCCACTTT. Translation: CASSPGTGSSHF.

CDR3 DNA sequence: TGTGCCAGCAGTTTGGCGGGACAGAATTCACCCCTCCACTTT. It translates to CASSLAGQNSPLHF. The rearrangement uses TRBV27 and TRBJ1-6; 7 bases are a match to TRBD1. J gave up 7 bases and V 3 bases, and 3 bases lay outside the gene matches. The length of the CDR3 is 14 residues. Germline CDR1 reads MNHEY; CDR2 reads SMNVEV (reference sequence).

V is TRBV5-6 and J is TRBJ1-3; perhaps TRBD1 as D (5 bases). With 3 bases removed from V and 3 bases from J, the gap between germline ends came to 10 bases. The CDR3 loop spans 14 amino acids. Germline V gives CDR1 SGHDT, CDR2 YYEEEE. The CDR3 DNA sequence: TGTGCCAGCAGCTGGAGGGGAATTGGAAACACCATATATTTT. Translation gives CASSWRGIGNTIYF.

J is TRBJ1-2 and V is TRBV6-2 or TRBV6-3; D is unclear. Germline V gene data show CDR1 as MNHEY and CDR2 as SVGEGT. The CDR3 loop spans 13 amino acids. V lost 5 bases and J 5 bases, leaving 12 bases between the germline ends. This CDR3 is CASSLGLHYGYTF. DNA for the CDR3: TGTGCCAGCAGTCTCGGACTGCATTATGGCTACACCTTC.